The rows below give T cell receptor beta chains drawn from one sample of a study of shared clonotypes between healthy human individuals. The assay was immunoSEQ multiplex PCR, and TCRdb's table has in-frame clones only and misses some. Of about 1 million clones in the sample, 60% to 80% were seen once. Material for sequencing was memory CD4+ T cells sorted from blood. These receptors came from a man aged 18 to 30 in good health. Both conserved end residues are part of each CDR3. A D gene is named only where the DNA matches it firmly. Clone size is given for some rows only: seen once, a few or many times, or a class if the clone is expanded.

j_call v_call d_call clone_size cdr3_aa cdr3_nt
TRBJ2-1 TRBV9 - - CASSVQGRRGYNEQFF TGTGCCAGCAGCGTACAGGGGAGGAGAGGCTACAATGAGCAGTTCTTC
TRBJ1-1 TRBV18 TRBD1 - CASSLSLAGGTEAFF TGTGCCAGCTCACTTTCCTTAGCAGGGGGAACTGAAGCTTTCTTT
TRBJ2-3 TRBV6-1 - - CASSVGHIVSTDTQYF TGTGCCAGCAGTGTGGGACATATCGTTAGCACAGATACGCAGTATTTT
TRBJ2-5 TRBV5-4 - - CASSSLGSRETQYF TGTGCCAGCAGCTCCTTAGGGTCCCGGGAGACCCAGTACTTC
TRBJ2-2 TRBV5-1 TRBD2 - CASSLTLAAGELFF TGCGCCAGCAGCCTAACACTAGCGGCCGGGGAGCTGTTTTTT
TRBJ2-5 TRBV5-8 - - CASSSALGGAPIFQETQYF TGTGCCAGCAGCTCGGCTCTGGGGGGGGCCCCAATTTTCCAAGAGACCCAGTACTTC
TRBJ2-7 TRBV11-2 - - CASSLEGSQYF TGTGCCAGCAGCTTAGAGGGCAGTCAGTACTTC
TRBJ2-3 TRBV7-9 - - CASSLVSAGTDTQYF TGTGCCAGCAGCTTAGTCTCGGCCGGGACAGATACGCAGTATTTT
TRBJ1-3 TRBV7-9 - - CASSPRRMGVGNTIYF TGTGCCAGCAGCCCCCGCCGTATGGGGGTCGGAAACACCATATATTTT
TRBJ2-3 TRBV6-1 TRBD2 few CASSEAWPSGYSSTDTQYF TGTGCCAGCAGTGAAGCCTGGCCTAGCGGGTACTCTAGCACAGATACGCAGTATTTT
TRBJ1-5 TRBV6-5 - - CASRQGGSNQPQHF TGTGCCAGCAGGCAGGGCGGGAGCAATCAGCCCCAGCATTTT
TRBJ2-2 TRBV5-1 - - CASSTRDGGTGELFF TGCGCCAGCAGCACCCGGGACGGGGGAACCGGGGAGCTGTTTTTT
TRBJ2-3 TRBV6-6 - many CASSYSRGSTDTQYF TGTGCCAGCAGTTACTCGCGGGGCTCTACAGATACGCAGTATTTT
TRBJ1-6 TRBV6-5 - once CASSYSGRYNSPLHF TGTGCCAGCAGTTACTCAGGGCGCTATAATTCACCCCTCCACTTT
TRBJ2-3 TRBV6-5 TRBD2 many CASSSASGRGTDTQYF TGTGCCAGCAGTTCGGCTAGCGGGAGGGGGACAGATACGCAGTATTTT
TRBJ2-3 TRBV11-2 TRBD2 - CASSPSGSSADTQYF TGTGCCAGCAGCCCGAGCGGGAGTAGTGCAGATACGCAGTATTTT
TRBJ2-7 TRBV5-1 TRBD1 once CASSWGQPGQGNEQYF TGCGCCAGCAGCTGGGGTCAGCCGGGACAGGGGAACGAGCAGTACTTC
TRBJ2-1 TRBV13 - - CASRRLGLDNEQFF TGTGCCAGCAGACGGTTGGGTCTCGACAATGAGCAGTTCTTC
TRBJ2-7 TRBV6-1 TRBD2 - CASRETETSGIYEQYF TGTGCCAGCAGAGAAACCGAGACTAGCGGGATTTACGAGCAGTACTTC
TRBJ1-1 TRBV5-1 TRBD1 once CASSQTGGTEAFF TGCGCCAGCAGCCAGACAGGGGGGACTGAAGCTTTCTTT
TRBJ1-3 TRBV5-1 - - CASSSGTGSSGNTIYF TGCGCCAGCAGCTCCGGGACGGGCAGCTCTGGAAACACCATATATTTT
TRBJ1-5 TRBV5-6 - - CASSPRGVQPQHF TGTGCCAGCAGCCCACGGGGAGTCCAGCCCCAGCATTTT
TRBJ2-5 TRBV7-2 - - CASSSGPRETQYF TGTGCCAGCAGCTCTGGTCCGCGGGAGACCCAGTACTTC
TRBJ2-7 TRBV5-1 TRBD1 - CASSGTGSPNYEQYF TGCGCCAGCAGCGGGACAGGGTCACCAAACTACGAGCAGTACTTC
TRBJ2-7 TRBV18 TRBD2 - CASSPTVAGAGYEQYF TGTGCCAGCTCACCCACAGTGGCGGGAGCTGGCTACGAGCAGTACTTC
TRBJ2-7 TRBV4-1 TRBD1 - CASSRSGQGSYEQYF TGCGCCAGCAGCCGGTCGGGACAGGGATCCTACGAGCAGTACTTC
TRBJ2-3 TRBV28 TRBD1 - CASSFGRDRGDTDTQYF TGTGCCAGCAGTTTCGGCCGGGACAGGGGGGATACAGATACGCAGTATTTT
TRBJ2-3 TRBV5-1 TRBD2 many CASSFSGHTDTQYF TGCGCCAGCAGCTTTAGCGGGCACACAGATACGCAGTATTTT
TRBJ2-7 TRBV6-1 - - CASSVLFQGRYEQYF TGTGCCAGCAGTGTTTTGTTCCAGGGGAGGTACGAGCAGTACTTC
TRBJ2-2 TRBV10-1 - - CASSDLRDIVNTGELFF TGCGCCAGCAGTGACCTTCGGGACATAGTGAACACCGGGGAGCTGTTTTTT
TRBJ2-7 TRBV18 TRBD2 - CASSETSGPPYEQYF TGTGCCAGCTCAGAAACTAGCGGGCCGCCCTACGAGCAGTACTTC
TRBJ2-1 TRBV10-3 TRBD2 - CAIRLAGGHEQFF TGTGCCATTCGACTAGCGGGGGGGCATGAGCAGTTCTTC
TRBJ1-2 TRBV2 - once CASNGGGAIRYGYTF TGTGCCAGCAACGGAGGGGGGGCGATAAGATATGGCTACACCTTC
TRBJ2-7 TRBV5-1 - - CASSLRTARDEQYF TGCGCCAGCAGCCTACGGACGGCCAGGGACGAGCAGTACTTC
TRBJ2-7 TRBV4-1 - - CASSQDQAAGYEQYF TGCGCCAGCAGCCAAGACCAGGCCGCGGGTTACGAGCAGTACTTC
TRBJ2-7 TRBV15 - - CATSRDRVASSYEQYF TGTGCCACCAGCAGAGATCGGGTCGCCAGCTCCTACGAGCAGTACTTC
TRBJ2-7 TRBV6-6 - - CASSYGRQEYEQYF TGTGCCAGCAGTTACGGCCGACAAGAATACGAGCAGTACTTC
TRBJ1-1 TRBV5-1 - - CASSLAVAGSMNTEAFF TGCGCCAGCAGCTTGGCAGTGGCGGGGAGCATGAACACTGAAGCTTTCTTT
TRBJ2-7 TRBV7-8 - - CASSPLTAYEQYF TGTGCCAGCAGCCCCCTAACTGCCTACGAGCAGTACTTC
TRBJ1-2 TRBV5-1 - - CASSPGPGDYGYTF TGCGCCAGCAGCCCCGGGCCAGGGGATTATGGCTACACCTTC
TRBJ1-5 TRBV7-8 TRBD1 once CASSGQGGQPQHF TGTGCCAGCAGTGGACAGGGGGGTCAGCCCCAGCATTTT
TRBJ2-5 TRBV20-1 - - CSATSGETQYF TGCAGTGCTACCTCGGGAGAGACCCAGTACTTC
TRBJ2-5 TRBV5-1 TRBD2 - CASSFGSGSGETQYF TGCGCCAGCAGCTTCGGTAGCGGGAGTGGGGAGACCCAGTACTTC
TRBJ2-5 TRBV18 - - CASSLLPRVETQYF TGTGCCAGCTCACTCCTTCCAAGGGTAGAGACCCAGTACTTC
TRBJ1-6 TRBV7-3 - - CASSLHGVPNSPLHF TGTGCCAGCAGCTTACATGGGGTCCCTAATTCACCCCTCCACTTT
TRBJ2-2 TRBV11-2 - - CASTLAPTNTGELFF TGTGCCAGCACCTTGGCGCCTACGAACACCGGGGAGCTGTTTTTT
TRBJ2-7 TRBV4-2 TRBD2 - CASSQDGSSGGEQYF TGTGCCAGCAGCCAAGATGGTAGTAGCGGGGGCGAGCAGTACTTC
TRBJ1-2 TRBV6-6 TRBD1 - CASRVTGGVKGGYTF TGTGCCAGCCGCGTGACAGGGGGCGTTAAAGGTGGCTACACCTTC
TRBJ1-3 TRBV14 - - CASSQVGDTYSSGNTIYF TGTGCCAGCAGCCAAGTAGGGGACACCTACTCCTCTGGAAACACCATATATTTT
TRBJ1-1 TRBV28 - few CASTSPPGVGNTEAFF TGTGCCAGCACCTCACCCCCGGGGGTCGGGAACACTGAAGCTTTCTTT
TRBJ1-4 TRBV27 TRBD1 - CASSSLGQENEKLFF TGTGCCAGCAGTTCCCTGGGACAGGAGAATGAAAAACTGTTTTTT
TRBJ2-7 TRBV6-6 - - CASSHREASYEQYF TGTGCCAGCAGCCACCGGGAAGCTTCCTACGAGCAGTACTTC